This T cell receptor (beta chain) is drawn from a study of kidney transplant recipient with SARS-CoV-2 infection. TCRdb used MiXCR to reprocess the reads, holding one entry per CDR3 protein. The sample has fewer than 250,000 distinct CDR3 sequences, under 35% seen once; the top ten hold roughly 7%. CDR3 length: 15 residues. Per germline, CDR1 MNHEY and CDR2 SVGAGI. Details on this clonotype: A much bigger clone sits one base away, suggesting this may be a read error.

The sequence came from a male patient between 25 and 40 years old who had COVID-19 and was a kidney transplant recipient. The graft donor may have given rise to some T cells. The chain combines TRBV6-5 with TRBJ2-7, with 9 bases lining up with TRBD2. The DNA end favors TRBJ2-5, so the J call may be wrong. This material consisted of a blood sample, taken at baseline and on day 111 from a kidney transplant recipient. The CDR3 protein is CASSNPPAGGLTQYF. DNA for the CDR3: TGTGCCAGCAGTAACCCCCCAGCGGGAGGCCTGACCCAGTACTTC.